This entry lists 3 T cell receptor beta chains sequenced from one sample in a study of OX40 agonist ivuxolimab in advanced cancers. The protocol used for the library was the immunoSEQ multiplex PCR assay. This is the immuneACCESS table as TCRdb keeps it, with only in-frame sequences that have V and J called. A part of the clones is gone; compared with another copy, unresolved V genes explain less than half, and the rest is unexplained. The sample has 30,000 to 35,000 clones on record, approximately 79% of them singletons. The ten largest clonotypes hold roughly 15% of the sample. Material: CD4+ or CD8+ T cells sorted from blood, obtained in a trial of the OX40 agonist ivuxolimab. These receptors all come from an adult with an advanced solid tumor such as melanoma, head and neck, liver or kidney cancer.

The J gene is TRBJ1-5, the V gene TRBV27; tentative D call: TRBD1 (6 bases). Between the trimmed V and J ends, which lost 8 bases and 2 bases, there was a span of 10 bases. The germline gives CDR1 MNHEY, CDR2 SMNVEV (reference sequence). CDR3 length: 13 amino acids. The chain's CDR3 is CASGGGGNQPQHF. The CDR3 region has the DNA TGTGCCAGCGGAGGGGGGGGCAATCAGCCCCAGCATTTT.

This clone has just a few counts. This chain joins TRBV7-6 and TRBJ1-6; D remains unclear. Germline V CDR1 and CDR2: SGHVS, FNYEAQ. V lost 1 base, J lost 5 bases, and 9 bases lay in between. This CDR3 contains 15 residues. Here the CDR3 DNA reads TGTGCCAGCAGCTTAGGGACGGACGATAATTCACCCCTCCACTTT. Its translation: CASSLGTDDNSPLHF.

This sequence joins TRBV4-2 and TRBJ2-5; possibly TRBD2 for D (6 bases). Near its end, the DNA agrees better with TRBJ2-7, so the J call may be wrong. This CDR3 spans 15 amino acids. CDR1 and CDR2 (germline): LGHNA, YNFKEQ. As DNA, the CDR3 is TGTGCCAGCAGCCTGGGGCGGGGACCCTCCTACGAGCAGTACTTC. This codes for CASSLGRGPSYEQYF.